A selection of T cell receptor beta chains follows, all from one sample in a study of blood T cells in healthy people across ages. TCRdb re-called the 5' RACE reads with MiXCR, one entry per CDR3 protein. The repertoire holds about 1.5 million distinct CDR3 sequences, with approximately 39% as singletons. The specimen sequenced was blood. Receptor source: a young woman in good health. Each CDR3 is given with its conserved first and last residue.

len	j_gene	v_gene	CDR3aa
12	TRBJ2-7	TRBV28	CASSLTGLPSYF
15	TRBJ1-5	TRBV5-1	CASSLTGGAHQPQHF
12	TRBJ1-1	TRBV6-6	CVHRDMNTEAFF
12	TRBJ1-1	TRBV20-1	CSARRGASEAFF
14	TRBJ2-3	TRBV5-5	CASSSNYGTDTQYF
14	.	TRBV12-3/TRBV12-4	CASKERGGGREQYF
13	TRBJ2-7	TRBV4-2	CASSHPRGYEQYF
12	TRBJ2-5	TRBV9	CASSGQGVEQYF
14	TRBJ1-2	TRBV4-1	CASSQVGVNYGYTF
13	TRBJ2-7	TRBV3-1	CASSSGPYYEQYF
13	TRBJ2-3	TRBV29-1	CSGGTVHSDTQYF
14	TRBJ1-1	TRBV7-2	CASSLTNRDTEAFF
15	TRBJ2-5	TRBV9	CASNWEGALQETQYF
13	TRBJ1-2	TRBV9	CASSVQGFYGYTF
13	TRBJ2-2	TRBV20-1	CSARDRVAGELFF
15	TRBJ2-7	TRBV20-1	CSASPMGEGLVRQYF
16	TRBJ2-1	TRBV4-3	CASSQEAYGNYNEQFF
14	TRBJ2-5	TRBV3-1	CASSQQGAGNEQYF
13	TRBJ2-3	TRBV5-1	CAGSAGQPHTQYF
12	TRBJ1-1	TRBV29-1	CSVVGQGVEAFF
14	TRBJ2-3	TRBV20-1	CSASHPGGLDTQYF
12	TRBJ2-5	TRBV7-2	CASSVRVNEQYF
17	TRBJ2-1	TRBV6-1	CASRPRVAESSYNEQFF
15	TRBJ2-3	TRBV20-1	CSATGREFGTDTQYF
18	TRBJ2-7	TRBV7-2	CASSLALARGGSGYEQYF
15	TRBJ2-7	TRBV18	CASSPRRSSSYEQYF
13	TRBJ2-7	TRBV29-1	CSVGHSLVHEQYF
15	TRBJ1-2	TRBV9	CASSAAGTGGYGYTF
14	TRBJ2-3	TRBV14	CASSQDLAPGTQYF
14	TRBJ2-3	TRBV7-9	CASNPAETTDTQYF
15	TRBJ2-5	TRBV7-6	CASSSGTITINEQYF